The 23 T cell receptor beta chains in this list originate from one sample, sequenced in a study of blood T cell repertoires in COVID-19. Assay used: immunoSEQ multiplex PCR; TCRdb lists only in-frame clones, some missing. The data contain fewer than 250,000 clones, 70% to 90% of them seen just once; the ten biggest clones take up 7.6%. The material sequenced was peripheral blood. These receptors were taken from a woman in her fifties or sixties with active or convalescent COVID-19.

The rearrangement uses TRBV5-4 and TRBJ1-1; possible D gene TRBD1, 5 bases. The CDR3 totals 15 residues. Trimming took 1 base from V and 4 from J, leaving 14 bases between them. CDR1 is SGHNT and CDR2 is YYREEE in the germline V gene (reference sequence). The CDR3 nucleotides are TGTGCCAGCAGCTTGATCGGGGGAAGGCGCACTGAAGCTTTCTTT. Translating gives CASSLIGGRRTEAFF.

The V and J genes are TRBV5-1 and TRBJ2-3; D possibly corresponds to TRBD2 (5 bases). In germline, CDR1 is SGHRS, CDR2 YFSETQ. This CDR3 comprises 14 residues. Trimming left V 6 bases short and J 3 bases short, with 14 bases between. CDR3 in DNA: TGCGCCAGCACGAGGGCTAGCCGGACAGATACGCAGTATTTT. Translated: CASTRASRTDTQYF.

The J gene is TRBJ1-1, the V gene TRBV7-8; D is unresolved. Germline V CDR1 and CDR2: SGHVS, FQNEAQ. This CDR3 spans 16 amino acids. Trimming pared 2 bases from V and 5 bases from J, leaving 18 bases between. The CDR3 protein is CASSLRHDFLRTEAFF. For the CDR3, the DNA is TGTGCCAGCAGCTTACGACACGATTTTTTACGAACTGAAGCTTTCTTT.

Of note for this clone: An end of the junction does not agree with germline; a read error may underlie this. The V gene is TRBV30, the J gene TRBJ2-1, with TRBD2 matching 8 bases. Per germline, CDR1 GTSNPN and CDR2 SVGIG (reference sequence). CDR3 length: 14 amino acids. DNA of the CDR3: TGTGCCTGGAGTCTGAGCACCCCCAGCGGGAGACGGGTCTTC. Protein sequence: CAWSLSTPSGRRVF.

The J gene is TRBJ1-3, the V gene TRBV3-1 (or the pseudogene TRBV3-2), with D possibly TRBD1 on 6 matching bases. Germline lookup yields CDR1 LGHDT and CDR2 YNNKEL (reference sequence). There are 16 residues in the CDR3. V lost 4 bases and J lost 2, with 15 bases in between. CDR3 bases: TGTGCCAGCAGCCGTAGTACCACAGGGACTGGAAACACCATATATTTT. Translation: CASSRSTTGTGNTIYF.

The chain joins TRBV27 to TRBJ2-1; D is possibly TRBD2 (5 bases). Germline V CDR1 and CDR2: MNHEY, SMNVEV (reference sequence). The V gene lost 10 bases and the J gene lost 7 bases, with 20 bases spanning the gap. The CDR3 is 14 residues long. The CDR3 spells CATRKSGLLNEQFF. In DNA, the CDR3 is TGTGCCACGCGCAAAAGCGGCCTTTTGAATGAGCAGTTCTTC.

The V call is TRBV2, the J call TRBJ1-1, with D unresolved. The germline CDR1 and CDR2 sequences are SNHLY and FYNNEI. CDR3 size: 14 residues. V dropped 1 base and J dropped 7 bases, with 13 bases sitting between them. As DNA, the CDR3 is TGTGCCAGCAGTGAAGAGGGAGGACGGGGTGAAGCTTTCTTT. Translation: CASSEEGGRGEAFF.

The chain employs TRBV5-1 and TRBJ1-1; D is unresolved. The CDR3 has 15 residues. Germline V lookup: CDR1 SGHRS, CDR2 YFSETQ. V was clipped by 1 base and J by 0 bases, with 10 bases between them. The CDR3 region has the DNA TGCGCCAGCAGCTTGATCTTCGGAGTGAACACTGAAGCTTTCTTT. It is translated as CASSLIFGVNTEAFF.

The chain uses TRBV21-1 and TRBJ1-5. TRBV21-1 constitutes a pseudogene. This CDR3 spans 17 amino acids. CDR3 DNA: TGTGCCAGCAGCGACGACCTAAGCCACGGGGGCAATCAGCCCCAGCATTTT. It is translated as CASSDDLSHGGNQPQHF.

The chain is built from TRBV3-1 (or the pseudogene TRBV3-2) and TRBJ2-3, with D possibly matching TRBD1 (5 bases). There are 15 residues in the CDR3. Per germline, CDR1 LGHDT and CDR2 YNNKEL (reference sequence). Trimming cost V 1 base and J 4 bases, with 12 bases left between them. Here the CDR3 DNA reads TGTGCCAGCAGCCAAGCAGTTGGGGCGGCAGATACGCAGTATTTT. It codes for CASSQAVGAADTQYF.

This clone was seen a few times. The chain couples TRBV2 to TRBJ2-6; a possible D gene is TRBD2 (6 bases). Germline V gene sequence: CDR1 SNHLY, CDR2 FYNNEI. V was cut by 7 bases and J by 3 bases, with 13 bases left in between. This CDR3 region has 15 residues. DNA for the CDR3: TGTGCCAGCATTTATGCGGGGAGTGGGGCCAACGTCCTGACTTTC. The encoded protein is CASIYAGSGANVLTF.

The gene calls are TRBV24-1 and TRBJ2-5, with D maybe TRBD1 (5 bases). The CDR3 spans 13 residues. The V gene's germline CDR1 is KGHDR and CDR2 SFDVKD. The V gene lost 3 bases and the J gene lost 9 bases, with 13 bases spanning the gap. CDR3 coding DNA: TGTGCCACCAGTGATGGGGCCCGTCCGTCCCAGTACTTC. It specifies CATSDGARPSQYF.

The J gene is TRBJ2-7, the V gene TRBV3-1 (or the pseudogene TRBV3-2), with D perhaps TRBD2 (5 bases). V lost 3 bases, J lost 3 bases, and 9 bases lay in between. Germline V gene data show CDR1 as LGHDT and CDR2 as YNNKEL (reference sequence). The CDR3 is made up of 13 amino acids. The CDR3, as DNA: TGTGCCAGCAGCCACTGGGGAGACTACGAGCAGTACGTC. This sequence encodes CASSHWGDYEQYV.

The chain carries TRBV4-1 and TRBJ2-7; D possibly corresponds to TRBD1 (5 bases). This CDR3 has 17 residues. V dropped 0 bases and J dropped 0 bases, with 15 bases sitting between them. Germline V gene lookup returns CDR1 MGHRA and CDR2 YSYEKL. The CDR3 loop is CASSQDWGLPASYEQYF. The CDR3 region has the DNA TGCGCCAGCAGCCAAGATTGGGGCTTACCTGCCTCCTACGAGCAGTACTTC.

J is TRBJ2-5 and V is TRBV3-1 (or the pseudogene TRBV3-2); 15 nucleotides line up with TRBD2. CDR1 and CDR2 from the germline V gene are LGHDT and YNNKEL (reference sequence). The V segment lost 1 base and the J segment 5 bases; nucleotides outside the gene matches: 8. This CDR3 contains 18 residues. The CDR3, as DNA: TGTGCCAGCAGCCAAGGGGGGACTAGCGGGAGGAATACGGAGACCCAGTACTTC. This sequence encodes CASSQGGTSGRNTETQYF.

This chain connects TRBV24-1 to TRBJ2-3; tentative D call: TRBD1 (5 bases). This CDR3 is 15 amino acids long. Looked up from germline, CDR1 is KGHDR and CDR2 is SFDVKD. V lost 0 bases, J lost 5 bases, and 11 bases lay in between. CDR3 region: CATSDLTGPGDTQYF. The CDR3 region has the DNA TGTGCCACCAGTGATTTGACAGGTCCGGGAGATACGCAGTATTTT.

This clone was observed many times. CDR3 bases: TGTGCCAGCAGCACTGACATACCGTTGAACAATGAGCAGTTCTTC. As protein: CASSTDIPLNNEQFF. The V gene is TRBV7-9, the J gene TRBJ2-1, with unresolved D. Looked up from germline, CDR1 is SEHNR and CDR2 is FQNEAQ (reference sequence). Trimming took off 5 bases at V and 5 bases at J, with 16 bases between the two ends. This CDR3 contains 15 residues.

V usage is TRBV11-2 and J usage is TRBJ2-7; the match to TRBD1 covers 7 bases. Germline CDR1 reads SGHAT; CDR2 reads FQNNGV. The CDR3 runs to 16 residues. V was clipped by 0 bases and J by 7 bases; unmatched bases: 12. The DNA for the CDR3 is TGTGCCAGCAGCTTAGAGGGACAGCGGACCGCTCGGGAGCAGTACGTC. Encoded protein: CASSLEGQRTAREQYV.

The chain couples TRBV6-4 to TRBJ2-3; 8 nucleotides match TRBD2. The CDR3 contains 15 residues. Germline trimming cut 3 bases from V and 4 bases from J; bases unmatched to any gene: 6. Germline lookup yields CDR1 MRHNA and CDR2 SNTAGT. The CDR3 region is CASSESSGSPDTQYF. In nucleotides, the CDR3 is TGTGCCAGCAGTGAGTCCAGCGGGAGCCCAGATACGCAGTATTTT.

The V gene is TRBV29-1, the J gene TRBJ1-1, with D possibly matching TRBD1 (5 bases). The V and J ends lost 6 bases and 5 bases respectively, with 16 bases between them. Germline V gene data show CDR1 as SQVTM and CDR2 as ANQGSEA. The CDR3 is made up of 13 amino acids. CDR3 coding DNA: TGCAGCGTGGGTCCCTTCGGGGGGACTGAAGCTTTCTTT. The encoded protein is CSVGPFGGTEAFF.

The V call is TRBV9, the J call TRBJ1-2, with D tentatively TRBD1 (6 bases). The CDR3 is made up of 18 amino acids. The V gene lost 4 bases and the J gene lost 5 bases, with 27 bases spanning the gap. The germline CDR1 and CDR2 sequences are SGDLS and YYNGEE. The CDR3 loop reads CASSPASGGVIGGYGYTF. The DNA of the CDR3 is TGTGCCAGCAGCCCGGCATCGGGGGGCGTAATCGGTGGATATGGCTACACCTTC.

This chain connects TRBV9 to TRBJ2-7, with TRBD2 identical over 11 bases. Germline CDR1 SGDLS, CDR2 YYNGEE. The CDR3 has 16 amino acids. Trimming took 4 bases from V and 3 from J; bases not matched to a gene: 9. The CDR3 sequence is CASSSATSGDYYEQYF. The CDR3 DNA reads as TGTGCCAGCAGCTCGGCGACTAGCGGGGATTACTACGAGCAGTACTTC.

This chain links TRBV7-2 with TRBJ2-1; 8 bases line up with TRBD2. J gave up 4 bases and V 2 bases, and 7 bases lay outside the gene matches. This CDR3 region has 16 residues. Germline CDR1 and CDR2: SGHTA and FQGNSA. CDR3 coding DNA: TGTGCCAGCAGCTTAAGGGGCGGGGGGATTTACAATGAGCAGTTCTTC. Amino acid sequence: CASSLRGGGIYNEQFF.